Listed below are T cell receptor beta chains from one sample, sequenced in a study of blood T cell repertoires in COVID-19. The protocol was immunoSEQ multiplex PCR, while the TCRdb copy is restricted to in-frame clones and leaves out a portion. The top ten clones hold 3.5% to 4% of a sample with 140,000 to 150,000 clones, 80% of them seen once. The specimen sequenced was peripheral blood. These receptors originate from a man in his 70s who had recovered from COVID-19. The CDR3 runs from the conserved cysteine through the conserved F or W. D genes are given only for firm matches. Clone size appears in some rows only: once, few, many, or a class for an expanded clone.

V gene	D gene	J gene	clone size	CDR3 protein	CDR3 DNA
TRBV7-6	TRBD1	TRBJ2-7	few	CASSPRTGDIYEQYF	TGTGCCAGCAGCCCCCGGACAGGGGATATCTACGAGCAGTACTTC
TRBV19	TRBD1	TRBJ1-1	-	CASSDRGVFEAFF	TGTGCCAGTTCAGACAGGGGGGTCTTTGAAGCTTTCTTT
TRBV5-4	-	TRBJ2-5	few	CASSFEPGETQYF	TGTGCCAGCAGCTTTGAGCCCGGGGAGACCCAGTACTTC
TRBV2	TRBD1	TRBJ2-3	-	CASSRQGSGDTQYF	TGTGCCAGCAGCCGACAGGGTTCGGGAGATACGCAGTATTTT
TRBV7-9	-	TRBJ1-1	-	CASSSTRDMNTEAFF	TGTGCCAGCAGCTCTACTCGTGACATGAACACTGAAGCTTTCTTT
TRBV10-2	-	TRBJ1-5	-	CASSESTPSNQPQHF	TGCGCCAGCAGTGAGAGTACACCTAGCAATCAGCCCCAGCATTTT
TRBV7-2	TRBD1	TRBJ1-1	few	CASSFSGGLNTEAFF	TGTGCCAGCAGCTTCTCAGGGGGCCTGAACACTGAAGCTTTCTTT
TRBV3-1/TRBV3-2	TRBD1	TRBJ2-6	-	CASSPDRAGGANVLTF	TGTGCCAGCAGCCCCGACAGGGCAGGTGGGGCCAACGTCCTGACTTTC
TRBV2	-	TRBJ2-7	-	CASSYVTYEQYF	TGTGCCAGCAGTTACGTGACATACGAGCAGTACTTC
TRBV28	-	TRBJ2-1	-	CASSLGGWEQFF	TGTGCCAGCAGTTTGGGGGGTTGGGAGCAGTTCTTC
TRBV29-1	-	TRBJ2-7	-	CSVTGTNTYEQYF	TGCAGCGTTACCGGGACAAACACCTACGAGCAGTACTTC
TRBV6-5	TRBD2	TRBJ2-7	few	CASKRLAGAYEQYF	TGTGCCAGCAAAAGACTAGCGGGAGCGTACGAGCAGTACTTC
TRBV7-2	-	TRBJ1-2	-	CASSRDSSNYGYTF	TGTGCCAGCAGCCGCGACAGCTCTAACTATGGCTACACCTTC
TRBV20-1	TRBD1	TRBJ2-7	-	CSARTGSEQYF	TGCAGTGCTCGGACAGGGTCCGAGCAGTACTTC
TRBV18	-	TRBJ2-7	-	CASSLLTYEQYF	TGTGCCAGCTCACTCCTTACCTACGAGCAGTACTTC
TRBV7-2	TRBD1	TRBJ2-7	-	CASSPQGGLLQYF	TGTGCCAGCAGCCCTCAAGGGGGCCTTTTGCAGTACTTC
TRBV18	-	TRBJ2-7	-	CASSETSYEQYF	TGTGCCAGCTCAGAGACAAGCTACGAGCAGTACTTC
TRBV5-1	TRBD1	TRBJ2-3	-	CASRGLRTTGGTDTQYF	TGCGCCAGCAGGGGGTTAAGAACAACAGGGGGCACAGATACGCAGTATTTT
TRBV7-9	TRBD1	TRBJ2-7	-	CASSLVGTGSRASYEQYF	TGTGCCAGCAGCTTAGTAGGGACAGGGTCGAGAGCGTCCTACGAGCAGTACTTC
TRBV2	TRBD2	TRBJ2-1	-	CASRMTSGSSYNEQFF	TGTGCCAGCAGGATGACTAGCGGAAGCTCCTACAATGAGCAGTTCTTC
TRBV30	-	TRBJ1-1	-	CAWRGRENTEAFF	TGTGCCTGGAGGGGGAGGGAGAACACTGAAGCTTTCTTT
TRBV27	TRBD1	TRBJ1-2	-	CASSPGGGRVDYGYTF	TGTGCCAGCAGCCCAGGAGGGGGCCGGGTGGACTATGGCTACACCTTC
TRBV5-1	TRBD1	TRBJ2-1	-	CASSWRTGVGEQFF	TGCGCCAGCAGCTGGAGGACAGGGGTTGGAGAGCAGTTCTTC
TRBV5-5	-	TRBJ2-7	-	CASSLLAGDTYEQYF	TGTGCCAGCAGCTTGTTGGCAGGGGACACCTACGAGCAGTACTTC
TRBV7-8	-	TRBJ2-7	-	CASSPDSSYEQYF	TGTGCCAGCAGCCCCGACAGCTCCTACGAGCAGTACTTC
TRBV19	TRBD2	TRBJ2-3	-	CASSTGGDTQYF	TGTGCCAGTAGTACGGGAGGGGATACGCAGTATTTT
TRBV6-1	-	TRBJ2-7	-	CATYASIHEQYF	TGTGCCACTTACGCCAGTATCCACGAGCAGTACTTC
TRBV4-3	-	TRBJ2-5	few	CASSPARRETQYF	TGCGCCAGCAGCCCCGCAAGGAGGGAGACCCAGTACTTC
TRBV11-2	-	TRBJ1-3	-	CASNSVGVGNTIYF	TGTGCCAGCAACTCGGTCGGGGTTGGAAACACCATATATTTT
TRBV29-1	TRBD1	TRBJ2-1	-	CSVEGTGINPSDNEQFF	TGCAGCGTTGAAGGGACAGGGATCAACCCCTCGGACAATGAGCAGTTCTTC
TRBV5-4	TRBD2	TRBJ2-1	-	CASSFPGLAGGPEAYNEQFF	TGTGCCAGCAGCTTTCCGGGACTAGCGGGAGGGCCCGAGGCCTACAATGAGCAGTTCTTC
TRBV11-2	-	TRBJ2-2	-	CASSSRVQGSGELFF	TGTGCCAGCAGCTCCAGAGTCCAGGGATCCGGGGAGCTGTTTTTT
TRBV5-6	-	TRBJ1-2	-	CASSLAGDGYTF	TGTGCCAGCAGCTTGGCAGGGGATGGCTACACCTTC
TRBV5-6	-	TRBJ2-7	few	CASSLAGVRWEQYF	TGTGCCAGCAGCTTGGCCGGTGTGAGGTGGGAGCAGTACTTC
TRBV18	-	TRBJ2-7	-	CAGAGEPAAEQYF	TGTGCCGGAGCCGGGGAGCCGGCTGCCGAGCAGTACTTC
TRBV18	TRBD2	TRBJ2-1	-	CASSTTSGGNNEQFF	TGTGCCAGCTCAACGACTAGCGGGGGTAACAATGAGCAGTTCTTC
TRBV18	TRBD2	TRBJ2-1	-	CASSPGLASNEQFF	TGTGCCAGCTCTCCCGGACTAGCTAGCAATGAGCAGTTCTTC
TRBV6-5	TRBD1	TRBJ1-2	-	CASRTRDRGMYTF	TGTGCCAGCAGAACCCGGGACAGGGGAATGTACACCTTC
TRBV21-1	-	TRBJ2-4	-	CASSKAAGVAKNIQYF	TGTGCCAGCAGCAAAGCTGCGGGAGTGGCCAAAAACATTCAGTACTTC
TRBV19	-	TRBJ1-3	few	CASSAALEAYVSGNTIYF	TGTGCCAGTAGCGCCGCGTTAGAAGCCTATGTCTCTGGAAACACCATATATTTT
TRBV5-4	-	TRBJ1-2	-	CASSGRGFYGYTF	TGTGCCAGCAGCGGCCGGGGATTCTATGGCTACACCTTC
TRBV7-9	TRBD2	TRBJ2-7	-	CASSARLAGWYEQYF	TGTGCCAGCAGCGCGAGACTAGCGGGATGGTACGAGCAGTACTTC
TRBV7-9	-	TRBJ2-7	-	CASSSGQGGEYF	TGTGCCAGCAGCTCCGGACAGGGAGGGGAGTACTTC
TRBV2	-	TRBJ2-2	-	CASSEGQGTGELFF	TGTGCCAGCAGTGAAGGCCAGGGTACCGGGGAGCTGTTTTTT
TRBV28	TRBD2	TRBJ2-3	-	CASSSQLAEKGYTQYF	TGTGCCAGCAGTTCCCAACTAGCGGAAAAGGGCTATACGCAGTATTTT
TRBV4-1	TRBD2	TRBJ2-7	-	CASSQAYGTSAYEQYF	TGCGCCAGCAGCCAAGCCTACGGGACTAGCGCCTACGAGCAGTACTTC
TRBV11-3	TRBD1	TRBJ2-3	-	CASGQGRDTQYF	TGTGCCAGCGGACAGGGTAGAGATACGCAGTATTTT
TRBV6-5	TRBD2	TRBJ2-3	-	CASSEEEAGIDTQYF	TGTGCCAGCAGCGAGGAGGAAGCGGGGATAGATACGCAGTATTTT
TRBV11-2	-	TRBJ2-1	few	CASSFRGEQFF	TGTGCCAGCAGCTTTAGGGGTGAGCAGTTCTTC
TRBV6-4	TRBD1	TRBJ1-5	-	CASSPRTGSNQPQHF	TGTGCCAGCAGTCCCAGGACAGGGAGCAATCAGCCCCAGCATTTT